What follows are 18 T cell receptor beta chains derived from one specimen sequenced in a study of cytomegalovirus exposure and HLA in healthy donors. The PCR made use of 60 Vbeta and 13 Jbeta primers. The assay was immunoSEQ multiplex PCR, and TCRdb's table has in-frame clones only and misses some. The data show approximately 160,000 clones, roughly 77% seen once. The sequenced material came from PBMCs. The receptor set was obtained from a middle-aged woman in good health and CMV-seropositive.

The chain employs TRBV7-2 and TRBJ1-1; D gene ambiguous. V was clipped by 6 bases and J by 0 bases, with 8 bases between them. Germline CDR1 SGHTA, CDR2 FQGNSA. The CDR3 covers 13 residues. The CDR3 coding sequence is TGTGCCAGCAGGAAACAGATGAACACTGAAGCTTTCTTT. This encodes CASRKQMNTEAFF.

DNA for the CDR3: TGTGCCAGCAGCCGGGACACCCCTAATGAAAAACTGTTTTTT. Its protein is CASSRDTPNEKLFF. The chain is built from TRBV6-6 and TRBJ1-4; the D gene is possibly TRBD1 (6 bases). The CDR3 consists of 14 residues. CDR1 is MNHNY and CDR2 is SVGAGI in the germline V gene (reference sequence). V was pared by 6 bases and J by 3 bases, with 11 bases between.

This clone was seen only once. The gene calls are TRBV7-8 and TRBJ1-4, with D uncertain. CDR3 length: 15 amino acids. The germline CDR1 and CDR2 sequences are SGHVS and FQNEAQ. Trimming took 1 base from V and 0 from J, leaving 6 bases between them. CDR3 residues: CASSLGQATNEKLFF. The CDR3 region has the DNA TGTGCCAGCAGCTTAGGACAAGCAACTAATGAAAAACTGTTTTTT.

The V call is TRBV6-5, the J call TRBJ1-2; 7 bases fit TRBD1. CDR3 length: 15 amino acids. V gave up 0 bases and J gave up 2 bases; unmatched junction bases: 3. From germline, CDR1 is MNHEY and CDR2 SVGAGI. The CDR3 loop reads CASSYSGTDNYGYTF. The CDR3 DNA reads as TGTGCCAGCAGTTACTCTGGGACAGACAACTATGGCTACACCTTC.

V is TRBV5-1 and J is TRBJ2-1; 10 bases line up with TRBD2. Germline V gene lookup returns CDR1 SGHRS and CDR2 YFSETQ. The junction had 17 bases not matched to a gene; V was cut back by 5 bases and J by 9 bases. The CDR3 length is 17 residues. CDR3 region: CASSYLRGAGGPGEQFF. In nucleotides, the CDR3 is TGCGCCAGCAGTTACCTCCGTGGAGCGGGGGGGCCTGGTGAGCAGTTCTTC.

The chain links TRBV30 to TRBJ1-2; TRBD1 aligns across 8 bases. V was pared by 2 bases and J by 5 bases, with 7 bases of the junction left unmatched. The CDR3 consists of 14 residues. Germline values: CDR1 GTSNPN, CDR2 SVGIG (reference sequence). The CDR3: CAWSRRTGGYGYTF. The CDR3 DNA follows: TGTGCCTGGAGTAGAAGAACAGGGGGATATGGCTACACCTTC. Together with reference TRBV30 and TRBJ1-2, the CDR3 gives the full variable domain: SQTIHQWPATLVQPVGSPLSLECTVEGTSNPNLYWYRQAAGRGLQLLFYSVGIGQISSEVPQNLSASRPQDRQFILSSKKLLLSDSGFYLCAWSRRTGGYGYTFGSGTRLTVV.

This clone was counted only a few times. V is TRBV7-2 and J is TRBJ2-7; 8 bases agree with TRBD1. V trimming: 5 bases; J trimming: 0 bases; junction bases outside the gene matches: 6. Per germline, CDR1 SGHTA and CDR2 FQGNSA. The CDR3 totals 15 residues. The CDR3 spells CASSPGTGSSYEQYF. The CDR3 region has the DNA TGTGCCAGCAGCCCCGGGACAGGTAGCTCCTACGAGCAGTACTTC. The full variable domain, completed using reference TRBV7-2 and TRBJ2-7, is GAGVSQSPSNKVTEKGKDVELRCDPISGHTALYWYRQSLGQGLEFLIYFQGNSAPDKSGLPSDRFSAERTGGSVSTLTIQRTQQEDSAVYLCASSPGTGSSYEQYFGPGTRLTVT.

The chain carries TRBV7-8 and TRBJ2-5; TRBD2 agrees at 15 bases. The CDR3 length is 18 residues. Trimming at V came to 1 base and at J to 2 bases, leaving 5 bases not matched to a gene. Germline CDR1 and CDR2: SGHVS and FQNEAQ. The DNA of the CDR3 is TGTGCCAGCAGCTTAGACGGACTAGCGGGGGGGCTGCAAGAGACCCAGTACTTC. It yields the protein CASSLDGLAGGLQETQYF.

V is TRBV13 and J is TRBJ2-7; 7 positions agree with TRBD2. Germline CDR1 PRHDT, CDR2 FYEKMQ (reference sequence). CDR3 length: 14 amino acids. The V segment lost 8 bases and the J segment 7 bases; nucleotides outside the gene matches: 14. CDR3 coding DNA: TGTGCCAGCGGGATTCGGGAGGTCCGATTTGAGCAGTACTTC. Its translation is CASGIREVRFEQYF.

The V call is TRBV10-1, the J call TRBJ1-6; 10 nucleotides match TRBD1. The CDR3 length is 15 residues. V trimming: 2 bases; J trimming: 7 bases; junction bases outside the gene matches: 2. Germline loops: CDR1 WNHNN, CDR2 SYGVQD (reference sequence). The CDR3 DNA is TGCGCCAGCAGTGAGGGGACAGGGGACAATTCACCCCTCCACTTT. It translates to CASSEGTGDNSPLHF.

As to this clone: One junction end disagrees with the germline gene, perhaps due to a read error. This sequence joins TRBV2 and TRBJ1-5; D remains unclear. CDR1 and CDR2 from the germline V gene are SNHLY and FYNNEI. This CDR3 is built from 13 residues. The chain's CDR3 is CASRRGGDQPQRF. The CDR3 DNA sequence: TGTGCCAGCAGAAGAGGAGGAGATCAGCCCCAGCGTTTT.

The genes are TRBV21-1 and TRBJ2-7; TRBD2, the D gene given by the table, was not confirmed from the DNA. TRBV21-1 is a recognized pseudogene. The length of the CDR3 is 14 residues. Here the CDR3 reads CASTQSAGRNEQYF. As DNA, the CDR3 is TGTGCCAGCACCCAAAGTGCGGGTCGAAACGAGCAGTACTTC.

The V gene is TRBV29-1, the J gene TRBJ1-3, with D maybe TRBD1 (5 bases). V shed 7 bases and J shed 8 bases, with 15 bases lying between them. The germline V gene has CDR1 SQVTM and CDR2 ANQGSEA. There are 12 residues in the CDR3. The CDR3, as DNA: TGCAGCGCCACGACAGCACGGGACACCATATATTTT. Encoded protein: CSATTARDTIYF.

This sequence joins TRBV11-3 and TRBJ1-1, with D unclear. Looked up from germline, CDR1 is SGHNT and CDR2 is YENEEA. Trimming took 2 bases from V and 1 from J, leaving 5 bases between them. The CDR3 length is 13 residues. The CDR3 region has the DNA TGTGCCAGCAGCTTACTAGCGAACACTGAAGCTTTCTTT. Translating gives CASSLLANTEAFF.

J is TRBJ1-4 and V is TRBV19; 7 bases map to TRBD1. The CDR3 length is 15 residues. V was pared by 6 bases and J by 8 bases, with 12 bases of the junction left unmatched. The germline CDR1 and CDR2 sequences are LNHDA and SQIVND (reference sequence). DNA for the CDR3: TGTGCCAGTAGGCCGAGAGGGACAGAATGGGAAAAACTGTTTTTT. It specifies CASRPRGTEWEKLFF. The full variable domain, its missing parts supplied by reference TRBV19 and TRBJ1-4, is DGGITQSPKYLFRKEGQNVTLSCEQNLNHDAMYWYRQDPGQGLRLIYYSQIVNDFQKGDIAEGYSVSREKKESFPLTVTSAQKNPTAFYLCASRPRGTEWEKLFFGSGTQLSVL.

This clone has a single count. J is TRBJ1-6 and V is TRBV7-9, with TRBD1 matching 7 bases. V lost 5 bases, J lost 9 bases, and 10 bases stayed unmatched. This CDR3 has 15 amino acids. Germline V gene lookup returns CDR1 SEHNR and CDR2 FQNEAQ (reference sequence). The CDR3 spells CASSRQGEGSSPLHF. The CDR3 DNA reads TGTGCCAGCAGCAGACAGGGAGAGGGAAGTTCACCCCTCCACTTT.

The chain couples TRBV9 to TRBJ2-6; 7 bases agree with TRBD2. This CDR3 has 16 residues. CDR1 is SGDLS, CDR2 YYNGEE, per germline. After removal of 3 bases from V and 1 base from J, the junction contained 4 bases not matched to a gene. The CDR3 region has the DNA TGTGCCAGCAGCGCGGGGGGTACATCTGGGGCCAACGTCCTGACTTTC. Protein sequence: CASSAGGTSGANVLTF.

The genes are TRBV5-6 and TRBJ1-6; 7 bases match TRBD1. This CDR3 region has 14 residues. V shed 4 bases and J 8 bases; nucleotides not matched to a gene: 6. CDR1 SGHDT and CDR2 YYEEEE come from the germline V gene. CDR3 sequence: CASSPRDSDSPLHF. DNA of the CDR3: TGTGCCAGCAGCCCCCGGGACAGTGATTCACCCCTCCACTTT.